This TCR beta chain came from a study of blood T cell repertoires in COVID-19. For the study at large: PBMCs, B-cell-depleted T cells, or T cells provided the cDNA or gDNA that made up the material.

The count of this clone is one. J lost 2 bases, V lost 2 bases, and 0 bases had no gene match. The CDR3 is 13 amino acids. Germline V gene lookup returns CDR1 LGHDT and CDR2 YNNKEL (reference sequence). In the original workflow: Researchers report that nucleated cell counts were estimated from reference gene primer amplification. Some clones are missing from TCRdb's copy, which holds only in-frame ones; the method was immunoSEQ multiplex PCR. The V and J calls and clone size were taken over from that table, and D and trimming were inferred from the DNA. This sample has about 150,000 clones, with 84% found just once.

The sample taken for sequencing was peripheral blood. V usage is TRBV3-1 (or the pseudogene TRBV3-2) and J usage is TRBJ2-7; 7 bases agree with TRBD2. The receptor comes from a man between 18 and 35 years old with active or convalescent COVID-19. CDR3 in amino acids: CASSQRGAYEQYF. DNA for the CDR3: TGTGCCAGCAGCCAACGGGGGGCCTACGAGCAGTACTTC.